This T cell receptor beta chain was observed in a study of OX40 agonist ivuxolimab in advanced cancers. Across the whole study: From about 23 to 85 years was the age range, with a mean of approximately 58 years, and about 78% were male.

Points on this clone: Its antigen is currently unknown.

Findings of the study overall: In the 0.1 to 3.0 mg/kg range, CD4+ and CD8+ blood T cells had expanded clonally by week 6. Expanded clones belonging to CD8+ T cells outnumbered, on average, those of CD4+.

This CDR3 is built from 13 residues. V was pared by 0 bases and J by 4 bases, with 9 bases between. Germline V gene sequence: CDR1 SQVTM, CDR2 ANQGSEA. Using immunoSEQ multiplex PCR, the repertoire was profiled, and TCRdb retains in-frame clones only, with some absent. The table shows about 20,000 clones, with over 80% occurring only once. The clonotype was recovered from an adult with an advanced solid tumor such as melanoma, head and neck, liver or kidney cancer. This chain links TRBV29-1 with TRBJ1-2; D gene uncertain. Specimen: CD4+ or CD8+ T cells sorted from blood, collected in a trial of the OX40 agonist ivuxolimab. CDR3 protein: CSVEDMVGYGYTF. The CDR3 DNA reads TGCAGCGTTGAAGATATGGTGGGCTATGGCTACACCTTC.